This T cell receptor beta chain was obtained from a study of T cell responses to AZD1222 COVID-19 vaccine. Study as a whole: The study pooled second doses at about 4 or about 12 weeks. Whole-study results and caveats: In the spike-specific TCR repertoire, nearly half reportedly target unmutated variant regions.

Sequencing was performed with immunoSEQ multiplex PCR; in TCRdb, only in-frame clones are kept and a portion is missing. The data show approximately 73,000 clones, with around 83% seen just once and 9.8% held by the top ten. Comments on this clone: As yet, its antigen is unknown.

The origin of this receptor is an adult in good health. The sequenced sample was peripheral blood, obtained on day 0 of AZD1222 vaccination.

This CDR3 is CASSRSGDGYTF. The CDR3 DNA reads as TGTGCCAGCAGCCGCTCAGGCGATGGCTACACCTTC. The chain employs TRBV7-9 and TRBJ1-2; no firm D call. CDR3 size: 12 residues. Trimming shortened V by 5 bases and J by 6 bases, and 10 bases separated the two germline ends. CDR1 SEHNR and CDR2 FQNEAQ come from the germline V gene (reference sequence).